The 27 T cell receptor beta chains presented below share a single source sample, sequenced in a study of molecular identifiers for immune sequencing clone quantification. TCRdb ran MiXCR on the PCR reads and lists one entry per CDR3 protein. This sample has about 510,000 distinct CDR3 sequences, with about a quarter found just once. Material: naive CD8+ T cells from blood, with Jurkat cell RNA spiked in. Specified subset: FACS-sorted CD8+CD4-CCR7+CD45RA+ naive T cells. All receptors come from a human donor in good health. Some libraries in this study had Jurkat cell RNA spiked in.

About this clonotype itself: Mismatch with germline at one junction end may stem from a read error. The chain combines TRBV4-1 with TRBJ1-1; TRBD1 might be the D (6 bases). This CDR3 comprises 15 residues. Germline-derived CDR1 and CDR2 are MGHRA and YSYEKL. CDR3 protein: CTSSPTSGVGTEAFF. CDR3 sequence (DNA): TGCACCAGCAGCCCTACCTCAGGGGTAGGGACTGAAGCTTTCTTT.

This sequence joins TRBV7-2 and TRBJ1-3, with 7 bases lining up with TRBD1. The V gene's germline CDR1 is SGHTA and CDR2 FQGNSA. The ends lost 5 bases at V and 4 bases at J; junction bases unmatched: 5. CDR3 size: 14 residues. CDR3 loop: CASSPGTDGNTIYF. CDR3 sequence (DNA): TGTGCCAGCAGCCCCGGGACAGACGGAAACACCATATATTTT. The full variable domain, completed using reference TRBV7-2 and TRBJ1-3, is GAGVSQSPSNKVTEKGKDVELRCDPISGHTALYWYRQSLGQGLEFLIYFQGNSAPDKSGLPSDRFSAERTGGSVSTLTIQRTQQEDSAVYLCASSPGTDGNTIYFGEGSWLTVV.

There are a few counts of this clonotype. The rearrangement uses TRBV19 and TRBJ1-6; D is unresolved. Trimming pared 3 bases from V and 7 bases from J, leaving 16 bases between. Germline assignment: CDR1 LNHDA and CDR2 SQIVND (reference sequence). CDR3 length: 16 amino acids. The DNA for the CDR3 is TGTGCCAGTAGTATCTTACCCAATCCGAGCAATTCACCCCTCCACTTT. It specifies CASSILPNPSNSPLHF.

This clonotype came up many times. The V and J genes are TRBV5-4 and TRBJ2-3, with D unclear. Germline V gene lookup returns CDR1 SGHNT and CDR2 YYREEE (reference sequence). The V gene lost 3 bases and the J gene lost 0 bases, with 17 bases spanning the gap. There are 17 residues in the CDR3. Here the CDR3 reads CASSSPRTTYSTDTQYF. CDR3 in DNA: TGTGCCAGCAGCTCACCCCGGACGACCTATAGCACAGATACGCAGTATTTT. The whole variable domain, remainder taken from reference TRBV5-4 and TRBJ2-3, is ETGVTQSPTHLIKTRGQQVTLRCSSQSGHNTVSWYQQALGQGPQFIFQYYREEENGRGNFPPRFSGLQFPNYSSELNVNALELDDSALYLCASSSPRTTYSTDTQYFGPGTRLTVL.

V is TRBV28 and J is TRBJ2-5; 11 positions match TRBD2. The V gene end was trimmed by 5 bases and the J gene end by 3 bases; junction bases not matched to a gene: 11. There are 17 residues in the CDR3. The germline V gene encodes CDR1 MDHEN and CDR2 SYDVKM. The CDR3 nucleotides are TGTGCCAGCAGTCCCCTTAGCGGGAGGGAGAGGGAAGAGACCCAGTACTTC. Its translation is CASSPLSGREREETQYF.

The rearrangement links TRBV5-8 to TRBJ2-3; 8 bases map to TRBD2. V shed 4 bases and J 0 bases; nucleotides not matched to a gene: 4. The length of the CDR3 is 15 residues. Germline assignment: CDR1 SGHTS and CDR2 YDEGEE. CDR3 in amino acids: CASSEGLDSTDTQYF. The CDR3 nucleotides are TGTGCCAGCAGCGAGGGACTAGATAGCACAGATACGCAGTATTTT. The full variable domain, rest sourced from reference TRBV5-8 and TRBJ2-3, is EAGVTQSPTHLIKTRGQQATLRCSPISGHTSVYWYQQALGLGLQFLLWYDEGEERNRGNFPPRFSGRQFPNYSSELNVNALELEDSALYLCASSEGLDSTDTQYFGPGTRLTVL.

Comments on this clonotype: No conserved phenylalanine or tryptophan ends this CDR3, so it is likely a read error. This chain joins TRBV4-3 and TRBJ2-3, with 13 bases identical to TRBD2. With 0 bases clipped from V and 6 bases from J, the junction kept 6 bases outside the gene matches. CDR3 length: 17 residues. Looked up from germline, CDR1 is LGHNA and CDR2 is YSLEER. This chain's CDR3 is CASSQDVGTSGMDTQYL. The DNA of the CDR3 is TGCGCCAGCAGCCAAGATGTCGGGACTAGCGGGATGGATACGCAGTATCTT.

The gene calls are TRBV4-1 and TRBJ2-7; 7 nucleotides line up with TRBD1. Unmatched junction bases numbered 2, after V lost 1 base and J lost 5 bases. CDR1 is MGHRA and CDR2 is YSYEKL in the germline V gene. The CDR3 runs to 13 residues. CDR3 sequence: CASSQVTGNEQYF. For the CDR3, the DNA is TGCGCCAGCAGCCAAGTGACAGGGAACGAGCAGTACTTC.

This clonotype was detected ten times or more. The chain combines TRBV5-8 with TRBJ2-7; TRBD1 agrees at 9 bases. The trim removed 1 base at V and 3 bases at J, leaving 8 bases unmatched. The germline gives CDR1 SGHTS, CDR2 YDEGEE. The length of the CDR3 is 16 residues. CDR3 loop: CASSLPSGTGYYEQYF. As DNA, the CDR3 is TGTGCCAGCAGCTTGCCCTCCGGGACAGGGTACTACGAGCAGTACTTC.

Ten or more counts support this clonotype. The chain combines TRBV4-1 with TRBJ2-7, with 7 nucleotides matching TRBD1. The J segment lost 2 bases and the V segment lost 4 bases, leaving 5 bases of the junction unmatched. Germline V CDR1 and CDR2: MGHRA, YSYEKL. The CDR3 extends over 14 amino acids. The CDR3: CASSRLGTAYEQYF. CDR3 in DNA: TGCGCCAGCAGCCGGCTCGGGACAGCCTACGAGCAGTACTTC.

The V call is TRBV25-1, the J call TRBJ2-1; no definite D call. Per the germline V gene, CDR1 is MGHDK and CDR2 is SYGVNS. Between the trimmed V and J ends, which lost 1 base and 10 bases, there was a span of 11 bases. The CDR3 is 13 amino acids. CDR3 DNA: TGTGCCAGCAGTGAATTAGGGAATTTCGAGCAGTTCTTC. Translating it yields CASSELGNFEQFF.

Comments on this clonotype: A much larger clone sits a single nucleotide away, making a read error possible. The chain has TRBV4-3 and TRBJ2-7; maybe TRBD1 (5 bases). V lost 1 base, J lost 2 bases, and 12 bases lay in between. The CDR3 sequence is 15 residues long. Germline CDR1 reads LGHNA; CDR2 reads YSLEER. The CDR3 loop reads CASSQGAGRAYEQYF. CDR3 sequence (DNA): TGCGCCAGCAGCCAAGGGGCAGGGCGCGCCTACGAGCAGTACTTC.

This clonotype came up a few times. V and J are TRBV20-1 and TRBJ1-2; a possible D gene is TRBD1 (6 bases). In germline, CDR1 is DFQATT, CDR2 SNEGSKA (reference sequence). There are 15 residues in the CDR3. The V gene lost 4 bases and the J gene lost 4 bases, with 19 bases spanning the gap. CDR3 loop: CSANFFTGRIYGYTF. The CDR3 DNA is TGCAGTGCTAACTTTTTCACAGGGAGGATCTATGGCTACACCTTC.

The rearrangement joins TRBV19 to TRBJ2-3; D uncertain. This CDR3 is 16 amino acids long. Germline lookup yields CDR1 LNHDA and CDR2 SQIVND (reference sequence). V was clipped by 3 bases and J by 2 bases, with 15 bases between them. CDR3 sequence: CASSISGQSHTDTQYF. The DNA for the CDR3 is TGTGCCAGTAGTATTTCCGGGCAGTCACACACAGATACGCAGTATTTT.

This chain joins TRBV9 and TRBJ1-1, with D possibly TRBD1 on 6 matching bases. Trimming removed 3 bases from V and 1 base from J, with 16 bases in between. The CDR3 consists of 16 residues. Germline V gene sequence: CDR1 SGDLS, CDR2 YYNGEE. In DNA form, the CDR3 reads TGTGCCAGCAGCGCCGCACCCGGACAGACGAACACTGAAGCTTTCTTT. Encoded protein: CASSAAPGQTNTEAFF.

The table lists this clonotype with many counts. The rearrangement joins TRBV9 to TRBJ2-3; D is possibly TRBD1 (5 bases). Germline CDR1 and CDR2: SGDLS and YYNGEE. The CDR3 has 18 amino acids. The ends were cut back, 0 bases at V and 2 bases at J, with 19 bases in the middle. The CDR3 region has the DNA TGTGCCAGCAGCGTAGAGGTCCAGGGTTCTCTCCCCACAGATACGCAGTATTTT. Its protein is CASSVEVQGSLPTDTQYF.

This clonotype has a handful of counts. CDR3 bases: TGTGCCAGCAGCTTGGGACGGGCGAACACCGGGGAGCTGTTTTTT. Residues: CASSLGRANTGELFF. This chain joins TRBV12-3 or TRBV12-4 and TRBJ2-2, with D perhaps being TRBD1 or TRBD2 (5 bases each). This CDR3 has 15 residues. Trimming took 6 bases from V and 0 from J, leaving 11 bases between them.

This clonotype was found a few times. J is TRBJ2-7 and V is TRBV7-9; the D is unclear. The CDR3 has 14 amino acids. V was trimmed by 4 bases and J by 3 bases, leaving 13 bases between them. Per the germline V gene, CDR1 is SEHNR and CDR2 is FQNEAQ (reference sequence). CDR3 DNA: TGTGCCAGCAGCTCCTCTAGAGTGGGCTACGAGCAGTACTTC. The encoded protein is CASSSSRVGYEQYF.

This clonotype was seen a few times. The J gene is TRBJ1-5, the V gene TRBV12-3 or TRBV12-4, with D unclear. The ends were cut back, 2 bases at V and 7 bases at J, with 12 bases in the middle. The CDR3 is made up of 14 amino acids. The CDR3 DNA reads TGTGCCAGCAGTTTAACAAGTCGGCGGCAGCCCCAGCATTTT. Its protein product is CASSLTSRRQPQHF.

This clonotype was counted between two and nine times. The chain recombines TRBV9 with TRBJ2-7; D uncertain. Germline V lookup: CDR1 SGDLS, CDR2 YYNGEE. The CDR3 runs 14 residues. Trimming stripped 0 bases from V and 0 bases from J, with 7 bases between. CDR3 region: CASSVGQASYEQYF. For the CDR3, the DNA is TGTGCCAGCAGCGTAGGACAAGCCTCCTACGAGCAGTACTTC. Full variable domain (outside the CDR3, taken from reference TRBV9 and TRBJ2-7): DSGVTQTPKHLITATGQRVTLRCSPRSGDLSVYWYQQSLDQGLQFLIQYYNGEERAKGNILERFSAQQFPDLHSELNLSSLELGDSALYFCASSVGQASYEQYFGPGTRLTVT.

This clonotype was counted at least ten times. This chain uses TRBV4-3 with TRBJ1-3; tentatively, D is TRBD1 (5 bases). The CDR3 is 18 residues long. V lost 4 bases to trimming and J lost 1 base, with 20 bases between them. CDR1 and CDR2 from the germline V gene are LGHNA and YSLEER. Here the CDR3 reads CASSRPRGADFSGNTIYF. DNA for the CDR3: TGCGCCAGCAGCCGACCGAGGGGCGCAGATTTTTCTGGAAACACCATATATTTT.

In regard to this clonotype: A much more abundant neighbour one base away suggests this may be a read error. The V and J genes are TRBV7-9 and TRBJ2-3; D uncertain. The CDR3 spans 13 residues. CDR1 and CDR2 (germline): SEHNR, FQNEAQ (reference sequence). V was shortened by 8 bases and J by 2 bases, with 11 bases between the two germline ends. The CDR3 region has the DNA TGTGCCAGCGCCGTGGATTTCACAGATACGCAGTATTTT. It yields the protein CASAVDFTDTQYF.

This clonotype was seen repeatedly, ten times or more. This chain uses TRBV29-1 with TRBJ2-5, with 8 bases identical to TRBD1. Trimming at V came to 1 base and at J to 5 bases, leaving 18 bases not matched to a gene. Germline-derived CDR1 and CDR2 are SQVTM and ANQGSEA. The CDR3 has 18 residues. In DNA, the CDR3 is TGCAGCGTTGAAGCGGACAGGGAGGTTCGGGTCAAGGCGGAGACCCAGTACTTC. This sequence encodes CSVEADREVRVKAETQYF.

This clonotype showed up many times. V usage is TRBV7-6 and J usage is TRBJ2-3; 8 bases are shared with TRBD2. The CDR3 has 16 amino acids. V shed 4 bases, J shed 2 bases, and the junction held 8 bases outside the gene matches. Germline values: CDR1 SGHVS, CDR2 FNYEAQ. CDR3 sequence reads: CASSYSGGPPTDTQYF. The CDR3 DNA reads TGTGCCAGCAGCTATTCGGGAGGGCCACCCACAGATACGCAGTATTTT. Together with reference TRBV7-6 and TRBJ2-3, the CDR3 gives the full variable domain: GAGVSQSPRYKVTKRGQDVALRCDPISGHVSLYWYRQALGQGPEFLTYFNYEAQQDKSGLPNDRFSAERPEGSISTLTIQRTEQRDSAMYRCASSYSGGPPTDTQYFGPGTRLTVL.

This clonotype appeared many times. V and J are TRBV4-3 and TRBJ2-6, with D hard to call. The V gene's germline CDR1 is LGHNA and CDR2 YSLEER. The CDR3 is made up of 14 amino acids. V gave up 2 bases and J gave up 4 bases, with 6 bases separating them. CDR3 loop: CASSQRSGANVLTF. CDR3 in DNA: TGCGCCAGCAGCCAACGGTCGGGGGCCAACGTCCTGACTTTC.

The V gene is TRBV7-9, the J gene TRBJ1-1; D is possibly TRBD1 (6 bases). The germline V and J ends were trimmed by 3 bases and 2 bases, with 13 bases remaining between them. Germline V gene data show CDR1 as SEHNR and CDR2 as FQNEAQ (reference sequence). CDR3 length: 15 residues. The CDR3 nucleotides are TGTGCCAGCAGCTTCGCGGGACACCATAACACTGAAGCTTTCTTT. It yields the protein CASSFAGHHNTEAFF.

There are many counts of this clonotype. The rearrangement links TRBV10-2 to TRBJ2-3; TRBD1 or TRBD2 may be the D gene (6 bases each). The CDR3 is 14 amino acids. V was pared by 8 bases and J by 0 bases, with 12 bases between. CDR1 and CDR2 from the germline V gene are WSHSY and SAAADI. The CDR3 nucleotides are TGCGCCAGCTTCGAGGGGGGTAGCACAGATACGCAGTATTTT. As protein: CASFEGGSTDTQYF.